This T cell receptor beta chain was profiled in a study of cytotoxic CD8 clonotypes in ibrutinib-treated CLL. Study-wide context: Patient counts were 11 relapsed/refractory, 15 treatment-naive and some 17 IGHV unmutated. Response sampling occurred after a median roughly 11 months of treatment (range 6 to 36). General observations from the study: Contraction or stability on treatment characterized the public clonotypes, which were uncommon.

A remark on this clone: No antigen is known for it.

Sequencing was performed with immunoSEQ multiplex PCR; in TCRdb, only in-frame clones are kept and a portion is missing. The data show more than 110,000 clones, roughly 76% seen once. This CDR3 is 16 amino acids long. CDR1 and CDR2 from the germline V gene are MNHEY and SMNVEV (reference sequence). V gave up 8 bases and J gave up 4 bases; unmatched junction bases: 14. The sequences come from PBMCs, collected after 24 months of ibrutinib treatment. The rearrangement uses TRBV27 and TRBJ1-5, with 7 bases fitting TRBD1. The origin of this receptor is a human donor with chronic lymphocytic leukemia. The CDR3 nucleotides read TGTGCCAGCTCAGGGGGATCAGGGGTAGGGAATCAGCCCCAGCATTTT. Amino acids: CASSGGSGVGNQPQHF.